The 10 T cell receptor beta chains below were found in one sample sequenced in a study of vaccination and CD4 T cells after COVID-19. The Oncomine TCR Beta short-read assay generated sequence data from the DNA of cultured CD4+ T cells. TCRdb independently ran MiXCR on the PCR reads; one entry per CDR3 protein. The repertoire includes some 6,000 distinct CDR3 sequences, approximately 35% of them detected once, and about a third sits in the top ten. Noted treatment: approximately nine-day PBMC culture with coronavirus spike peptide pools or control peptides (ViraFEST assay). Unexposed donor CD4+ T cells predated the COVID-19 pandemic, collected 2011-2018. These receptors are not linked to any known antigen. Input material: CD4+ T cells from blood, cultured in vitro. All receptors derive from a human donor in good health.

V is TRBV12-3 or TRBV12-4 and J is TRBJ1-2; unclear D gene. Trimming cost V 1 base and J 2 bases, with 5 bases left between them. This CDR3 comprises 13 residues. The CDR3 reads CASSLGRNYGYTF. CDR3 nucleotides: TGTGCCAGCAGTTTAGGAAGGAACTATGGCTACACCTTC.

This clonotype was seen only a few times. The chain has TRBV27 and TRBJ1-2; perhaps TRBD1 as D (6 bases). The CDR3 consists of 16 residues. V lost 7 bases and J 9 bases, leaving 27 bases between the germline ends. Per germline, CDR1 MNHEY and CDR2 SMNVEV (reference sequence). In DNA form, the CDR3 reads TGTGCCAGCACGGCGGGGACCGAGGGGGTGGTAAGAAGCTACACCTTC. This sequence encodes CASTAGTEGVVRSYTF.

The V gene is TRBV15, the J gene TRBJ1-3, with D possibly being TRBD1 (5 bases). Germline loops: CDR1 LNHNV, CDR2 YYDKDF (reference sequence). Trimming shortened V by 4 bases and J by 8 bases, and 12 bases separated the two germline ends. The CDR3 extends over 13 amino acids. Here the CDR3 DNA reads TGTGCCACCAGCACAGGACTCAGGGACACCATATATTTT. Its translation is CATSTGLRDTIYF.

The V call is TRBV27, the J call TRBJ1-2, with 11 bases matching TRBD1. The CDR3 contains 14 residues. The V gene end was trimmed by 6 bases and the J gene end by 8 bases; junction bases not matched to a gene: 8. The germline V gene encodes CDR1 MNHEY and CDR2 SMNVEV (reference sequence). This CDR3 reads CASSEGQGAQGYTF. The CDR3 DNA reads TGTGCCAGCAGCGAAGGACAGGGGGCACAGGGCTACACCTTC.

This chain uses TRBV2 with TRBJ2-6; D remains ambiguous. V was pared by 10 bases and J by 0 bases, with 10 bases between. The CDR3 runs 14 residues. Looked up from germline, CDR1 is SNHLY and CDR2 is FYNNEI. Written as DNA, the CDR3 is TGTGCCACCCGCTCGGACTCTGGGGCCAACGTCCTGACTTTC. Protein sequence: CATRSDSGANVLTF.

This clonotype was seen more than once but under ten times. The V gene is TRBV4-1, the J gene TRBJ1-2, with D unresolved. The ends were cut back, 0 bases at V and 8 bases at J, with 19 bases in the middle. CDR3 length: 16 amino acids. CDR1 MGHRA and CDR2 YSYEKL come from the germline V gene. For the CDR3, the DNA is TGCGCCAGCAGCCAAGATCTCCACAACCCCTTGGAAGGCTACACCTTC. Encoded protein: CASSQDLHNPLEGYTF.

The V and J genes are TRBV19 and TRBJ2-1, with D possibly matching TRBD2 (7 bases). The V end was cut by 1 base, the J end by 0 bases, with 13 bases between. In germline, CDR1 is LNHDA, CDR2 SQIVND (reference sequence). The CDR3 has 17 amino acids. The CDR3: CASSIVSRGLSYNEQFF. The CDR3 DNA is TGTGCCAGTAGTATAGTCTCGCGGGGGCTCTCCTACAATGAGCAGTTCTTC.

V usage is TRBV7-2 and J usage is TRBJ2-3; D gene uncertain. Germline CDR1 is SGHTA and CDR2 is FQGNSA. V lost 1 base to trimming and J lost 3 bases, with 8 bases between them. The CDR3 is made up of 14 amino acids. The CDR3, as DNA: TGTGCCAGCAGCTTAGGACGCTCGACAGATACGCAGTATTTT. This codes for CASSLGRSTDTQYF.

The J gene is TRBJ2-3, the V gene TRBV11-2; no definite D call. The CDR3 has 15 amino acids. Germline V lookup: CDR1 SGHAT, CDR2 FQNNGV. V lost 1 base, J lost 4 bases, and 12 bases lay in between. Here the CDR3 DNA reads TGTGCCAGCAGCTTAGGGGTGGGCCAGTCAGATACGCAGTATTTT. Translation: CASSLGVGQSDTQYF.

This chain links TRBV20-1 with TRBJ2-7; TRBD1 agrees at 11 bases. CDR1 is DFQATT and CDR2 is SNEGSKA in the germline V gene (reference sequence). Trimming removed 6 bases from V and 4 bases from J; junction bases left unmatched: 5. The CDR3 contains 13 residues. CDR3 sequence reads: CSAGDRGSYEQYF. The CDR3, as DNA: TGCAGTGCCGGGGACAGGGGGAGTTACGAGCAGTACTTC.